Following are 23 T cell receptor beta chains from one sample sequenced in a study of CD8+ T cells in alopecia areata. As the sequencing template, cDNA was produced by extracting RNA and reverse transcribing it. Data came from immunoSEQ multiplex PCR; TCRdb stores just in-frame clones and leaves some out. The repertoire holds hundreds of thousands of clones, with around 66% as singletons. Described treatment: oral pan-JAK inhibitor, 5-10 mg twice daily. Specimen: CD4+ T cells sorted from blood, collected at approximately week 45, from a patient treated with tofacitinib. The receptors originated from a human donor with alopecia areata.

This clone was seen only a few times. This chain joins TRBV11-3 and TRBJ2-5; tentatively, D is TRBD1 or TRBD2 (6 bases each). The CDR3 runs 14 residues. The germline V gene encodes CDR1 SGHNT and CDR2 YENEEA. V lost 4 bases and J 1 base, leaving 10 bases between the germline ends. CDR3 amino acids: CASSSPGAQETQYF. The CDR3 DNA follows: TGTGCCAGCAGCTCCCCGGGGGCCCAAGAGACCCAGTACTTC.

V gene TRBV29-1 combines with J gene TRBJ2-7; perhaps TRBD2 as D (7 bases). CDR1 and CDR2 from the germline V gene are SQVTM and ANQGSEA. The CDR3 length is 13 residues. V lost 4 bases and J 2 bases, leaving 12 bases between the germline ends. The CDR3 reads CSVGRGLTYEQYF. As DNA, the CDR3 is TGCAGCGTTGGCAGGGGACTAACCTACGAGCAGTACTTC.

The V and J genes are TRBV29-1 and TRBJ1-4, with D uncertain. V was shortened by 7 bases and J by 8 bases, with 14 bases between the two germline ends. Per germline, CDR1 SQVTM and CDR2 ANQGSEA. CDR3 length: 12 residues. The DNA of the CDR3 is TGCAGCGCCAGACGGGGTGGCGAAAAACTGTTTTTT. As protein: CSARRGGEKLFF.

This clone has a single count. V is TRBV4-3 and J is TRBJ1-1, with D possibly matching TRBD1 (6 bases). The CDR3 totals 15 residues. Trimming pared 0 bases from V and 4 bases from J, leaving 12 bases between. CDR1 and CDR2 from the germline V gene are LGHNA and YSLEER. DNA of the CDR3: TGCGCCAGCAGCCAAGATTTAGGGGGAATCACTGAAGCTTTCTTT. Translation gives CASSQDLGGITEAFF.

This clone was counted many times. The rearrangement links TRBV6-4 to TRBJ2-1; 13 nucleotides agree with TRBD2. This CDR3 is built from 16 residues. Germline CDR1 is MRHNA and CDR2 is SNTAGT. V shed 3 bases, J shed 4 bases, and the junction held 3 bases outside the gene matches. In DNA, the CDR3 is TGTGCCAGCAGTGAACAACTAGCGGGGGGGTACAATGAGCAGTTCTTC. It is translated as CASSEQLAGGYNEQFF.

This sequence joins TRBV6-5 and TRBJ1-1, with D unresolved. Per the germline V gene, CDR1 is MNHEY and CDR2 is SVGAGI. Trimming took 6 bases from V and 8 from J, leaving 16 bases between them. This CDR3 has 13 residues. CDR3 DNA: TGTGCCAGCAGCGAGGTTAAACCTCAAGAAGCTTTCTTT. It yields the protein CASSEVKPQEAFF.

The rearrangement uses TRBV30 and TRBJ1-2; tentatively, D is TRBD1 (5 bases). CDR3 length: 16 residues. Germline CDR1 is GTSNPN and CDR2 is SVGIG (reference sequence). The V end lost 0 bases, the J end lost 7 bases, and 21 bases lay between the germline ends. The DNA of the CDR3 is TGTGCCTGGAGTGTACCTCAGGGTTCGCGTGGAGTTGGCTACACCTTC. Its protein is CAWSVPQGSRGVGYTF.

This clone was detected only once. At the DNA level, this CDR3 is encoded by other sequences in the same sample as well. This chain connects TRBV7-2 to TRBJ1-2; D is unresolved. Looked up from germline, CDR1 is SGHTA and CDR2 is FQGNSA. The length of the CDR3 is 12 residues. Trimming pared 4 bases from V and 5 bases from J, leaving 8 bases between. CDR3 DNA: TGTGCCAGCAGCTCATCCTTATATGGCTACACCTTC. Amino acids: CASSSSLYGYTF.

This clone was seen once. The J gene is TRBJ2-2, the V gene TRBV7-3; no firm D call. V dropped 3 bases and J dropped 3 bases, with 8 bases sitting between them. The CDR3 covers 14 residues. Germline CDR1 is SGHTA and CDR2 is FQGTGA. The CDR3 DNA is TGTGCCAGCAGCTTCTCAGGAGACACCGGGGAGCTGTTTTTT. Amino acid sequence: CASSFSGDTGELFF.

This clone was found a few times. V gene TRBV5-4 combines with J gene TRBJ2-1; D remains unclear. Germline loops: CDR1 SGHNT, CDR2 YYREEE (reference sequence). V was shortened by 0 bases and J by 0 bases, with 7 bases between the two germline ends. CDR3 size: 15 residues. CDR3 loop: CASSLGTASYNEQFF. Here the CDR3 DNA reads TGTGCCAGCAGCTTGGGTACAGCCTCCTACAATGAGCAGTTCTTC. Filled out from reference TRBV5-4 and TRBJ2-1, the complete variable domain reads ETGVTQSPTHLIKTRGQQVTLRCSSQSGHNTVSWYQQALGQGPQFIFQYYREEENGRGNFPPRFSGLQFPNYSSELNVNALELDDSALYLCASSLGTASYNEQFFGPGTRLTVL.

The chain employs TRBV7-6 and TRBJ2-1, with 9 bases lining up with TRBD1. The germline V gene encodes CDR1 SGHVS and CDR2 FNYEAQ. CDR3 size: 15 residues. V trimming: 3 bases; J trimming: 6 bases; junction bases outside the gene matches: 6. This CDR3 reads CASSLGQGWVNEQFF. Here the CDR3 DNA reads TGTGCCAGCAGCTTGGGACAGGGATGGGTCAATGAGCAGTTCTTC.

V and J are TRBV5-1 and TRBJ2-2; D is perhaps TRBD2 (6 bases). The V end lost 5 bases, the J end lost 1 base, and 12 bases lay between the germline ends. CDR1 is SGHRS, CDR2 YFSETQ, per germline. This CDR3 spans 15 amino acids. The CDR3 protein is CASRTGTQNTGELFF. CDR3 coding DNA: TGCGCCAGCAGGACGGGGACTCAGAACACCGGGGAGCTGTTTTTT. Together with reference TRBV5-1 and TRBJ2-2, the CDR3 gives the full variable domain: KAGVTQTPRYLIKTRGQQVTLSCSPISGHRSVSWYQQTPGQGLQFLFEYFSETQRNKGNFPGRFSGRQFSNSRSEMNVSTLELGDSALYLCASRTGTQNTGELFFGEGSRLTVL.

This chain joins TRBV4-1 and TRBJ1-1; D not resolved. Germline values: CDR1 MGHRA, CDR2 YSYEKL. The length of the CDR3 is 15 residues. V shed 0 bases and J shed 2 bases, with 10 bases lying between them. The CDR3 reads CASSQEWQTNTEAFF. CDR3 in DNA: TGCGCCAGCAGCCAAGAATGGCAGACTAACACTGAAGCTTTCTTT.

J is TRBJ2-7 and V is TRBV7-2; D possibly corresponds to TRBD1 (5 bases). Germline assignment: CDR1 SGHTA and CDR2 FQGNSA. There are 14 residues in the CDR3. V was cut by 5 bases and J by 0 bases, with 11 bases left in between. The CDR3 here is CASSPQAISYEQYF. CDR3 nucleotide sequence: TGTGCCAGCAGCCCACAGGCTATCTCCTACGAGCAGTACTTC.

The chain links TRBV29-1 to TRBJ2-1; 9 bases fit TRBD2. The CDR3 loop spans 13 amino acids. With 5 bases clipped from V and 7 bases from J, the junction kept 6 bases outside the gene matches. CDR1 and CDR2 (germline): SQVTM, ANQGSEA. The CDR3 region has the DNA TGCAGCGTTAGGGGACTAGCTAAGAATGAGCAGTTCTTC. Its translation is CSVRGLAKNEQFF.

This clone was detected once. The chain combines TRBV30 with TRBJ2-1; 7 bases match TRBD1. Germline-derived CDR1 and CDR2 are GTSNPN and SVGIG (reference sequence). The J segment lost 6 bases and the V segment lost 1 base, leaving 3 bases of the junction unmatched. The CDR3 sequence is 13 residues long. This CDR3 is CAWSAGQTNEQFF. CDR3 in DNA: TGTGCCTGGAGTGCGGGACAGACCAATGAGCAGTTCTTC. The variable domain in full, with the rest retrieved from reference TRBV30 and TRBJ2-1, is SQTIHQWPATLVQPVGSPLSLECTVEGTSNPNLYWYRQAAGRGLQLLFYSVGIGQISSEVPQNLSASRPQDRQFILSSKKLLLSDSGFYLCAWSAGQTNEQFFGPGTRLTVL.

DNA of the CDR3: TGTGCCTGGAGTGTACGGGGGGTCAAAAACATTCAGTACTTC. Translated: CAWSVRGVKNIQYF. This chain joins TRBV30 and TRBJ2-4, with 7 bases identical to TRBD2. The ends lost 0 bases at V and 3 bases at J; junction bases unmatched: 2. Per the germline V gene, CDR1 is GTSNPN and CDR2 is SVGIG (reference sequence). The CDR3 totals 14 residues.

With respect to this clone: Different DNA sequences within this sample yield the same CDR3. The genes are TRBV5-1 and TRBJ1-5, with D uncertain. Germline V CDR1 and CDR2: SGHRS, YFSETQ. The V end was cut by 1 base, the J end by 0 bases, with 8 bases between. The CDR3 sequence is 15 residues long. The CDR3 loop reads CASSLSGDSNQPQHF. In nucleotides, the CDR3 is TGCGCCAGCAGCTTGTCGGGAGATAGCAATCAGCCCCAGCATTTT.

The gene calls are TRBV7-9 and TRBJ1-5; D might be TRBD1 (6 bases). The germline V and J ends were trimmed by 5 bases and 3 bases, with 11 bases remaining between them. Looked up from germline, CDR1 is SEHNR and CDR2 is FQNEAQ (reference sequence). CDR3 size: 14 residues. Written as DNA, the CDR3 is TGTGCCAGCAGCAAAGACAGGCCCAATCAGCCCCAGCATTTT. Translation gives CASSKDRPNQPQHF.

The chain combines TRBV27 with TRBJ2-7; 7 bases are shared with TRBD1. The germline V gene has CDR1 MNHEY and CDR2 SMNVEV (reference sequence). This CDR3 comprises 15 residues. J was trimmed by 4 bases and V by 6 bases; bases with no gene match: 12. CDR3 protein: CASSAIGTVGYEQYF. Here the CDR3 DNA reads TGTGCCAGCAGCGCGATCGGGACAGTGGGATACGAGCAGTACTTC.

V usage is TRBV11-3 and J usage is TRBJ1-1, with D unresolved. V lost 5 bases and J 0 bases, leaving 7 bases between the germline ends. CDR3 length equals 13 residues. Looked up from germline, CDR1 is SGHNT and CDR2 is YENEEA. CDR3 sequence: CASSPGLNTEAFF. For the CDR3, the DNA is TGTGCCAGCAGCCCGGGTCTGAACACTGAAGCTTTCTTT.

This clone was counted a few times. The rearrangement joins TRBV2 to TRBJ2-2; D is possibly TRBD1 or TRBD2 (5 bases each). V lost 5 bases to trimming and J lost 6 bases, with 13 bases between them. The V gene's germline CDR1 is SNHLY and CDR2 FYNNEI. The CDR3 covers 14 residues. The CDR3 nucleotides read TGTGCCAGCAGTACCGGGACGCGGGCCGGGGAGCTGTTTTTT. Its translation: CASSTGTRAGELFF.

The J gene is TRBJ2-3, the V gene TRBV6-5; D gene ambiguous. V was clipped by 0 bases and J by 0 bases, with 7 bases between them. Germline CDR1 MNHEY, CDR2 SVGAGI. CDR3 length: 15 residues. The CDR3 nucleotides are TGTGCCAGCAGTTACTCACCGACTAGCACAGATACGCAGTATTTT. Its protein is CASSYSPTSTDTQYF.